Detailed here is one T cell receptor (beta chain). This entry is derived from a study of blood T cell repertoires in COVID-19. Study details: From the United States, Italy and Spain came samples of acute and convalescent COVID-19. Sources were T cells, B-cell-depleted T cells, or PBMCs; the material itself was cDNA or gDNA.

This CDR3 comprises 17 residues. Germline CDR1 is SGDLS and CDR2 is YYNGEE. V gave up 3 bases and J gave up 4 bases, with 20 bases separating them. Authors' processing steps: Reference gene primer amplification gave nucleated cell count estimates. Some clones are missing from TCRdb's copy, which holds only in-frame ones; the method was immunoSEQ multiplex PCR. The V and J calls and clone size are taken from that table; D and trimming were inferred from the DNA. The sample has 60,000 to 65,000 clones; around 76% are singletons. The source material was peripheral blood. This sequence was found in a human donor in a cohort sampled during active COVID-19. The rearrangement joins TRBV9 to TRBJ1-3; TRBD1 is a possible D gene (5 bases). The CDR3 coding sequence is TGTGCCAGCAGCGCCACTGTCGTGGGGGGATCCGGAAACACCATATATTTT. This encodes CASSATVVGGSGNTIYF.